One and the same sample provided the 11 T cell receptor beta chains below, sequenced in a study of blood T cell repertoires in COVID-19. Clones were read by immunoSEQ multiplex PCR, and TCRdb kept only the in-frame ones, dropping some. The sample has roughly 76,000 clones; more than 85% are singletons. The sample comprised PBMCs or T cells enriched from blood (not recorded which). These receptor sequences come from a woman in her fifties or sixties with acute COVID-19.

A single count supports this clone. The chain joins TRBV15 to TRBJ2-3; 7 nucleotides line up with TRBD1. Germline V lookup: CDR1 LNHNV, CDR2 YYDKDF (reference sequence). V shed 5 bases, J shed 5 bases, and the junction held 10 bases outside the gene matches. The CDR3 runs 15 residues. For the CDR3, the DNA is TGTGCCACCAGCGGGCCGGAGACAGGGCTAGATACGCAGTATTTT. Encoded protein: CATSGPETGLDTQYF. Based on the CDR3 plus reference TRBV15 and TRBJ2-3, the full variable domain is DAMVIQNPRYQVTQFGKPVTLSCSQTLNHNVMYWYQQKSSQAPKLLFHYYDKDFNNEADTPDNFQSRRPNTSFCFLDIRSPGLGDTAMYLCATSGPETGLDTQYFGPGTRLTVL.

The sample holds a few counts of this clone. The CDR3, as DNA: TGTGCCAGCAGCCCCGACAGACAGGGGGGTACCCAGCAGTACTTC. Translating gives CASSPDRQGGTQQYF. This sequence joins TRBV11-3 and TRBJ2-7; TRBD1 aligns across 9 bases. V shed 5 bases, J shed 8 bases, and the junction held 13 bases outside the gene matches. The germline gives CDR1 SGHNT, CDR2 YENEEA. This CDR3 is built from 15 residues.

The gene calls are TRBV19 and TRBJ1-1; TRBD1 matches at 7 bases. The germline gives CDR1 LNHDA, CDR2 SQIVND (reference sequence). Trimming at V came to 4 bases and at J to 11 bases, leaving 16 bases not matched to a gene. CDR3 length: 15 residues. The CDR3 DNA sequence: TGTGCCAGTAGTACTACAGGGGAAGGGGGTAAACGGGCTTTCTTT. Amino acids: CASSTTGEGGKRAFF. The whole variable domain, remainder taken from reference TRBV19 and TRBJ1-1, is DGGITQSPKYLFRKEGQNVTLSCEQNLNHDAMYWYRQDPGQGLRLIYYSQIVNDFQKGDIAEGYSVSREKKESFPLTVTSAQKNPTAFYLCASSTTGEGGKRAFFGQGTRLTVV.

The V gene is TRBV19, the J gene TRBJ2-5; 9 positions match TRBD1. CDR1 and CDR2 (germline): LNHDA, SQIVND (reference sequence). This CDR3 has 16 residues. V dropped 4 bases and J dropped 3; count of bases not matched to a gene: 9. The CDR3 sequence is CASSTPDRDREETQYF. CDR3 DNA sequence: TGTGCCAGTAGTACCCCGGATCGGGACAGGGAAGAGACCCAGTACTTC.

The chain joins TRBV7-2 to TRBJ2-5, with 13 nucleotides matching TRBD2. The CDR3 covers 16 residues. The V segment lost 5 bases and the J segment 5 bases; nucleotides outside the gene matches: 8. Germline-derived CDR1 and CDR2 are SGHTA and FQGNSA. The CDR3 nucleotides read TGTGCCAGCAGCCTCTGGACTAGCGGGAGTTCGGAGACCCAGTACTTC. This codes for CASSLWTSGSSETQYF.

This sequence joins TRBV19 and TRBJ2-3, with TRBD2 matching over 8 bases. This CDR3 is 15 amino acids long. Germline CDR1 LNHDA, CDR2 SQIVND (reference sequence). The ends lost 1 base at V and 2 bases at J; junction bases unmatched: 2. CDR3 in DNA: TGTGCCAGTAGTATAGCACTAGCGGACACAGATACGCAGTATTTT. Translation gives CASSIALADTDTQYF.

The chain joins TRBV18 to TRBJ2-7; 10 bases agree with TRBD1. The CDR3 covers 15 residues. With V trimmed by 0 bases and J by 2 bases, 1 base remained unmatched. Germline lookup yields CDR1 KGHSH and CDR2 LQKENI. The CDR3 DNA sequence: TGTGCCAGCTCACCACCGGGACAGGGGCCCTACGAGCAGTACTTC. This encodes CASSPPGQGPYEQYF.

The chain joins TRBV7-2 to TRBJ1-2, with 10 bases that match TRBD1. Germline lookup yields CDR1 SGHTA and CDR2 FQGNSA. J was trimmed by 5 bases and V by 7 bases; bases with no gene match: 10. This CDR3 is 15 amino acids long. The CDR3 protein is CASTTGQGGRYGYTF. The CDR3 nucleotides are TGTGCCAGCACCACCGGACAGGGGGGAAGGTATGGCTACACCTTC.

The rearrangement links TRBV7-2 to TRBJ2-7; a possible D gene is TRBD2 (6 bases). Trimming took 11 bases from V and 2 from J, leaving 19 bases between them. CDR1 and CDR2 from the germline V gene are SGHTA and FQGNSA. This CDR3 comprises 14 residues. The CDR3 protein is CASKGGGQPYEQYF. Written as DNA, the CDR3 is TGTGCCTCTAAGGGAGGCGGGCAGCCCTACGAGCAGTACTTC.

The rearrangement uses TRBV3-1 (or the pseudogene TRBV3-2) and TRBJ1-1; D ambiguous. Trimming took 4 bases from V and 5 from J, leaving 14 bases between them. Germline loops: CDR1 LGHDT, CDR2 YNNKEL (reference sequence). The CDR3 loop spans 14 amino acids. In nucleotides, the CDR3 is TGTGCCAGCAGCCCCCGGGAACGAGGAACTGAAGCTTTCTTT. Encoded protein: CASSPRERGTEAFF.

This clone is a singleton in its sample. The junction shows a germline mismatch at one end, possibly a read error. The CDR3 nucleotides are TGTGCCATTTCAAAACCGGGGGGGGAAAAGGCCTTC. It is translated as CAISKPGGEKAF. V gene TRBV10-3 combines with J gene TRBJ1-2; TRBD1 might be the D (5 bases). This CDR3 is 12 amino acids long. Germline loops: CDR1 ENHRY, CDR2 SYGVKD.